The rows below give T cell receptor beta chains drawn from one sample of a study of blood T cells in healthy people across ages. In TCRdb, the 5' RACE reads were re-called with MiXCR into one record per CDR3 protein. The data hold about 640,000 distinct CDR3 sequences, with roughly 53% observed a single time. The sequenced material came from blood. Receptor source: a man in his sixties in good health. CDR3s include the opening cysteine and the closing phenylalanine or tryptophan. A D gene is named only where the DNA matches it firmly. Some rows mark clone size as missing; the rest say once, few, many or name a class of expanded clone.

d_gene: NA; v_gene: TRBV4-1; abundance: NA; j_gene: TRBJ2-7; CDR3nt: TGCGCCAGCAGCGAAAAGGCGCCGGGGTACGAGCAGTACTTC; CDR3aa: CASSEKAPGYEQYF
d_gene: TRBD2; v_gene: TRBV20-1; abundance: NA; j_gene: TRBJ2-3; CDR3nt: TGCAGTGCTTACCGGGCACTAGCGGGGGGGCAAGATACGCAGTATTTT; CDR3aa: CSAYRALAGGQDTQYF
d_gene: NA; v_gene: TRBV20-1; abundance: NA; j_gene: TRBJ1-1; CDR3nt: TGCAGTGCTAGATGGGAAACTGAAGCTTTCTTT; CDR3aa: CSARWETEAFF
d_gene: NA; v_gene: TRBV4-2; abundance: few; j_gene: TRBJ1-4; CDR3nt: TGTGCCAGCAGCCAAGAACGGCAATCTACCCATCCGGGGGAAAAACTGTTTTTT; CDR3aa: CASSQERQSTHPGEKLFF
d_gene: TRBD2; v_gene: TRBV28; abundance: NA; j_gene: TRBJ2-1; CDR3nt: TGTGCCAGCAGGGGGGGGGTTGAGCAGTTCTTC; CDR3aa: CASRGGVEQFF
d_gene: TRBD1; v_gene: TRBV29-1; abundance: few; j_gene: TRBJ1-2; CDR3nt: TGCAGCGTTCGGACAGGCAGTGGCTACACCTTC; CDR3aa: CSVRTGSGYTF
d_gene: NA; v_gene: TRBV10-1; abundance: few; j_gene: TRBJ2-1; CDR3nt: TGCGCCAGCGGGGAGACAGCCCCTTTGAGCGATGAGCAGTTCTTC; CDR3aa: CASGETAPLSDEQFF
d_gene: TRBD1; v_gene: TRBV20-1; abundance: NA; j_gene: TRBJ2-1; CDR3nt: TGCAGTGCTAGAACAGGGGGCGGCTCTTACAATGAGCAGTTCTTC; CDR3aa: CSARTGGGSYNEQFF
d_gene: NA; v_gene: TRBV7-9; abundance: NA; j_gene: TRBJ1-2; CDR3nt: TGTGCCAGCAGCATCGCGCCCACACCCGGCTACACCTTC; CDR3aa: CASSIAPTPGYTF
d_gene: NA; v_gene: TRBV3-1; abundance: few; j_gene: TRBJ2-5; CDR3nt: TGTGCCAGCAGCCAAGAATGGCAGGCACCCGGAGAGACCCAGTACTTC; CDR3aa: CASSQEWQAPGETQYF
d_gene: TRBD2; v_gene: TRBV15; abundance: NA; j_gene: TRBJ2-5; CDR3nt: TGTGCCACCAGCAGATCCGGGGGACTAGCGGGGGGAGGAGAGACCCAGTACTTC; CDR3aa: CATSRSGGLAGGGETQYF
d_gene: NA; v_gene: TRBV5-1; abundance: NA; j_gene: TRBJ2-7; CDR3nt: TGCGCCAGCAGCTTCAACAGGGTCTACGAGCAGTACTTC; CDR3aa: CASSFNRVYEQYF
d_gene: NA; v_gene: TRBV6-5; abundance: NA; j_gene: TRBJ2-1; CDR3nt: TGTGCCAGCAGTTACGGGGGGGCCCCCTACAATGAGCAGTTCTTC; CDR3aa: CASSYGGAPYNEQFF
d_gene: NA; v_gene: TRBV20-1; abundance: NA; j_gene: TRBJ1-1; CDR3nt: TGCAGTGCTAGTCCCCTCGAAAACACTGAAGCTTTCTTT; CDR3aa: CSASPLENTEAFF
d_gene: NA; v_gene: TRBV10-3; abundance: many; j_gene: TRBJ2-5; CDR3nt: TGTGCCATCAGTGAGTCGTCTAGTATGGAGACCCAGTACTTC; CDR3aa: CAISESSSMETQYF
d_gene: NA; v_gene: TRBV5-1; abundance: few; j_gene: TRBJ2-7; CDR3nt: TGCGCCAGCAGCTTGACAGGCCCATCGTACGAGCAGTACTTC; CDR3aa: CASSLTGPSYEQYF
d_gene: TRBD1; v_gene: TRBV2; abundance: once; j_gene: TRBJ1-4; CDR3nt: TGTGCCAGCAGTGAGGGACAGCCCGCAACTAATGAAAAACTGTTTTTT; CDR3aa: CASSEGQPATNEKLFF
d_gene: NA; v_gene: TRBV9; abundance: once; j_gene: TRBJ2-2; CDR3nt: TGTGCCAGCAGCGCCCGGAGGGTAGAGAACACCGGGGAGCTGTTTTTT; CDR3aa: CASSARRVENTGELFF
d_gene: TRBD2; v_gene: TRBV20-1; abundance: few; j_gene: TRBJ2-1; CDR3nt: TGCAGTGCTAGTAACCAGGGAGGGTCCTACAATGAGCAGTTCTTC; CDR3aa: CSASNQGGSYNEQFF
d_gene: NA; v_gene: TRBV5-1; abundance: NA; j_gene: TRBJ2-5; CDR3nt: TGCGCCAGCAGCTCGTCGGGACTCCCACAAGAGACCCAGTACTTC; CDR3aa: CASSSSGLPQETQYF
d_gene: TRBD1; v_gene: TRBV4-1; abundance: few; j_gene: TRBJ1-2; CDR3nt: TGCGCCAGCAGCCAAGAGAGGGGGACAGTAGGCGGCTACACCTTC; CDR3aa: CASSQERGTVGGYTF
d_gene: TRBD2; v_gene: TRBV6-1; abundance: NA; j_gene: TRBJ2-3; CDR3nt: TGTGCCAGCAGTGAAAGCCTCCTAGCGGGGGGTACAGATACGCAGTATTTT; CDR3aa: CASSESLLAGGTDTQYF